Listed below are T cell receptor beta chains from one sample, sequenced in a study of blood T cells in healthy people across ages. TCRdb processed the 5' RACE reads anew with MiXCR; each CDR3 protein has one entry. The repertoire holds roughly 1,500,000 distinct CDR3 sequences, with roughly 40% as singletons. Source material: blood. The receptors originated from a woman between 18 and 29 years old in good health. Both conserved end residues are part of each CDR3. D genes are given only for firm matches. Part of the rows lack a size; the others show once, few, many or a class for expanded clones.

TGTGCCAGCTCACTCAGAGCCGGGACAGGGAGTGATCAGCCCCAGCATTTT CASSLRAGTGSDQPQHF TRBD1 TRBV18 NA TRBJ1-5
TGTGCCAGCAGCGTGTTTTCCGGTCTTTCCAACTACAATGAGCAGTTCTTC CASSVFSGLSNYNEQFF NA TRBV9 NA TRBJ2-1
TGCAGTGTTATCACTAGCGGACCAGATACGCAGTATTTT CSVITSGPDTQYF TRBD2 TRBV20-1 few TRBJ2-3
TGTGCCAGCAGCTTAGAGCGGGGCAACATTCAGTACTTC CASSLERGNIQYF TRBD2 TRBV7-6 NA TRBJ2-4
TGTGCCAGCAGCACCACGGGCGGAGGCACAGATACGCAGTATTTT CASSTTGGGTDTQYF NA TRBV7-6 NA TRBJ2-3
TGCAGTGCCGCCACTCCCTCCCCTGTACAAGAGACCCAGTACTTC CSAATPSPVQETQYF NA TRBV20-1 NA TRBJ2-5
TGCAGCGGTGGAGGGGGCCAAGAGACCCAGTACTTC CSGGGGQETQYF NA TRBV29-1 many TRBJ2-5
TGCGCCAGCAGCTTGAATCTACTAGCGGGGGGCGACACAGATACGCAGTATTTT CASSLNLLAGGDTDTQYF TRBD2 TRBV5-1 NA TRBJ2-3
TGCAGTGCTAGAGAGGGGACAGTCTATGGCTACACCTTC CSAREGTVYGYTF TRBD1 TRBV20-1 few TRBJ1-2
TGCGCCAGCACCGCGGGGGCAAGGGGCCACACCTTC CASTAGARGHTF NA TRBV5-1 NA TRBJ1-2
TGTGCCATCAGTGAGGACAGGGAGGACGAGCAGTACTTC CAISEDREDEQYF NA TRBV10-3 few TRBJ2-7
TGCAGTGCAAGAGACACCGGGACAGGGCCTTTACATCCCCTCGGCTACACCTTC CSARDTGTGPLHPLGYTF TRBD1 TRBV20-1 NA TRBJ1-2
TGTGCCAGCAGCGGGGACGCTAACAATGAGCAGTTCTTC CASSGDANNEQFF NA TRBV2 few TRBJ2-1
TGCGCCAGCAGCCAGACTGGGGCCAACGTCCTGACTTTC CASSQTGANVLTF NA TRBV4-1 NA TRBJ2-6
TGTGCCAGCAGCTTAAAGCGGGAGGAGAGCACAGATACGCAGTATTTT CASSLKREESTDTQYF TRBD2 TRBV5-4 few TRBJ2-3
TGTGCCAGCAGTCCTGCATGGGGTAATTCACCCCTCCACTTT CASSPAWGNSPLHF NA TRBV12-3/TRBV12-4 NA TRBJ1-6
TGCGCCAGCACCAAAACAGGGGAATTCTATGGCTACACCTTC CASTKTGEFYGYTF TRBD1 TRBV5-1 NA TRBJ1-2
TGTGCCAGCAGCATCTCCCGGGGCTCTCATGAGCAGTTCTTC CASSISRGSHEQFF NA TRBV11-2 NA TRBJ2-1
TGCGCCAGCAGCCAAGCAGCGACAGGGTACGAGCAGTACTTC CASSQAATGYEQYF TRBD1 TRBV4-1 NA TRBJ2-7
TGTGCCAGCACTCCCTCCGGTTATGGTTCACCCCTCCACTTT CASTPSGYGSPLHF NA TRBV12-3/TRBV12-4 few TRBJ1-6
TGCAGTGCAGACAGCACCTCGTCGGGGGCCTACGAGCAGTACTTC CSADSTSSGAYEQYF NA TRBV20-1 NA TRBJ2-7
TGTGCCAGCAACCAGGCTAACAGGAGACAGGGGAGCGATGGCTACACCTTC CASNQANRRQGSDGYTF TRBD1 TRBV6-1 NA TRBJ1-2
TGTGCCAGCAGCCCCTATGTCCAGGGTTCGGGTGAAAAACTGTTTTTT CASSPYVQGSGEKLFF NA TRBV7-2 NA TRBJ1-4
TGCAGCGTGGGGGAGGGCGGATCGGGCAATCAGCCCCAGCATTTT CSVGEGGSGNQPQHF NA TRBV29-1 few TRBJ1-5
TGTGCCAGCAGGGGCCCCGGGACAGGGGATGAAAAACTGTTTTTT CASRGPGTGDEKLFF TRBD1 TRBV28 NA TRBJ1-4
TGTGCCAGCAGTTCTTTGGGACAGGGGGCAGTAGCAGATACGCAGTATTTT CASSSLGQGAVADTQYF TRBD1 TRBV27 NA TRBJ2-3
TGCAGTGCTAGAGTGGGGACAACGAGCACAGATACGCAGTATTTT CSARVGTTSTDTQYF NA TRBV20-1 few TRBJ2-3